What follows are 20 T cell receptor beta chains derived from one specimen sequenced in a study of STAT3 mutations in large granular lymphocyte leukemia. What these receptors recognize is not known. Findings and caveats of the study: Every T-LGLL patient had at least one immunodominant TCRbeta clonotype.

Sequenced by immunoSEQ multiplex PCR; TCRdb stores in-frame clones only, minus some. The sample yields approximately 25,000 clones, 85% to 95% seen once. The sequenced sample was peripheral blood mononuclear cells. These receptors were obtained from a man between 40 and 49 years old with T-cell large granular lymphocyte leukemia. Some clones in this sample may be carry-over from other donors' samples.

This clone was seen a single time. The rearrangement joins TRBV6-6 to TRBJ2-7, with unresolved D. The V end lost 0 bases, the J end lost 6 bases, and 9 bases lay between the germline ends. This CDR3 is built from 13 residues. Germline V gene lookup returns CDR1 MNHNY and CDR2 SVGAGI (reference sequence). CDR3 sequence reads: CASSYSVKLEQYF. In nucleotides, the CDR3 is TGTGCCAGCAGTTACTCGGTCAAGCTCGAGCAGTACTTC.

V usage is TRBV5-1 and J usage is TRBJ2-3; 11 bases are a match to TRBD2. The V and J ends lost 3 bases and 4 bases, in that order; junction bases with no gene match: 10. CDR1 is SGHRS and CDR2 is YFSETQ in the germline V gene. This CDR3 is built from 17 residues. The CDR3 loop is CASSSYSGGAWADTQYF. In nucleotides, the CDR3 is TGCGCCAGCAGCTCCTATAGCGGGGGGGCCTGGGCAGATACGCAGTATTTT.

This clone qualifies as medium-sized. V is TRBV4-1 and J is TRBJ1-1, with D uncertain. CDR1 MGHRA and CDR2 YSYEKL come from the germline V gene. V was clipped by 3 bases and J by 10 bases, with 18 bases between them. The CDR3 length is 14 residues. The CDR3 spells CASSHRAEGQRAFF. The CDR3 nucleotides read TGCGCCAGCAGCCACCGCGCCGAAGGGCAGAGAGCTTTCTTT.

This chain uses TRBV5-3 with TRBJ2-2; D gene uncertain. TRBV5-3 is known as an ORF, though its function is uncertain. Trimming took off 4 bases at V and 1 base at J, with 11 bases between the two ends. The CDR3 contains 15 residues. CDR3 sequence reads: CARSPRTLNTGELFF. The CDR3 DNA follows: TGTGCCAGAAGCCCTAGGACCCTGAACACCGGGGAGCTGTTTTTT.

The gene calls are TRBV28 and TRBJ1-3; no reliable D call. Germline CDR1 reads MDHEN; CDR2 reads SYDVKM. The CDR3 spans 16 residues. The V gene lost 5 bases and the J gene lost 0 bases, with 14 bases spanning the gap. As DNA, the CDR3 is TGTGCCAGCAGTCCATCAGGTCGTTACTCTGGAAACACCATATATTTT. Protein product: CASSPSGRYSGNTIYF.

This rearrangement joins TRBV25-1 to TRBJ2-5; the D gene could be TRBD1 or TRBD2 (5 bases each). Per the germline V gene, CDR1 is MGHDK and CDR2 is SYGVNS. The CDR3 is 14 residues long. V lost 7 bases to trimming and J lost 3 bases, with 15 bases between them. The CDR3 DNA reads TGTGCCAGCACCCTCCCCGGGACCGAAGAGACCCAGTACTTC. It specifies CASTLPGTEETQYF.

V gene TRBV7-9 combines with J gene TRBJ2-3, with a possible D match to TRBD1 (5 bases). The CDR3 length is 14 residues. Germline V gene data show CDR1 as SEHNR and CDR2 as FQNEAQ (reference sequence). V lost 4 bases and J 4 bases, leaving 12 bases between the germline ends. The CDR3 sequence is CASSSQGLADTQYF. As DNA, the CDR3 is TGTGCCAGCAGCTCTCAGGGCTTGGCAGATACGCAGTATTTT.

The chain is built from TRBV28 and TRBJ1-5; D call uncertain. The CDR3 totals 13 residues. V shed 7 bases and J shed 1 base, with 8 bases lying between them. From germline, CDR1 is MDHEN and CDR2 SYDVKM. The CDR3 reads CASIEGSNQPQHF. DNA for the CDR3: TGTGCCAGCATAGAAGGCAGCAATCAGCCCCAGCATTTT.

This rearrangement joins TRBV6-1 to TRBJ2-5; 9 positions match TRBD1. The V gene end was trimmed by 4 bases and the J gene end by 5 bases; junction bases not matched to a gene: 8. Germline-derived CDR1 and CDR2 are MNHNS and SASEGT. This CDR3 spans 15 amino acids. In nucleotides, the CDR3 is TGTGCCAGCAGTGGACACAGGGGGCGGATGGAGACCCAGTACTTC. Its translation is CASSGHRGRMETQYF.

The chain joins TRBV4-1 to TRBJ1-2; D remains unclear. V lost 0 bases and J 7 bases, leaving 6 bases between the germline ends. Germline assignment: CDR1 MGHRA and CDR2 YSYEKL. The CDR3 is made up of 12 amino acids. CDR3 bases: TGCGCCAGCAGCCAAGATAGAATTGGCTACACCTTC. It is translated as CASSQDRIGYTF.

The V and J genes are TRBV28 and TRBJ2-2, with a possible D match to TRBD1 (5 bases). CDR3 length: 15 amino acids. Trimming removed 4 bases at V and 0 bases at J, with 9 bases between. Germline CDR1 and CDR2: MDHEN and SYDVKM. This chain's CDR3 is CASSSKGSNTGELFF. The CDR3 bases are TGTGCCAGCAGTTCCAAGGGGTCGAACACCGGGGAGCTGTTTTTT.

This clone was counted a single time. CDR3 DNA: TGCGCCAGCAGCCGTGACATGTCTGCCTACGAGCAGTACTTC. This encodes CASSRDMSAYEQYF. The J gene is TRBJ2-7, the V gene TRBV10-1, with unresolved D. V was shortened by 6 bases and J by 2 bases, with 14 bases between the two germline ends. The CDR3 contains 14 residues. The germline gives CDR1 WNHNN, CDR2 SYGVQD (reference sequence).

On this clone: A read error may produce the germline difference seen at one junction end. The chain couples TRBV30 to TRBJ2-7; 7 bases are shared with TRBD2. CDR3 size: 15 residues. Germline V gene lookup returns CDR1 GTSNPN and CDR2 SVGIG (reference sequence). CDR3 loop: CAWTPTSRAAYEQCF. For the CDR3, the DNA is TGTGCCTGGACGCCGACTAGCCGGGCGGCCTACGAGCAGTGCTTC. Full variable domain (missing parts from reference TRBV30 and TRBJ2-7): SQTIHQWPATLVQPVGSPLSLECTVEGTSNPNLYWYRQAAGRGLQLLFYSVGIGQISSEVPQNLSASRPQDRQFILSSKKLLLSDSGFYLCAWTPTSRAAYEQCFGPGTRLTVT.

This rearrangement joins TRBV9 to TRBJ2-7; D possibly corresponds to TRBD2 (5 bases). The CDR3 is made up of 15 amino acids. Germline CDR1 is SGDLS and CDR2 is YYNGEE. V was trimmed by 4 bases and J by 2 bases, leaving 16 bases between them. The DNA for the CDR3 is TGTGCCAGCAGCCCCGGCGAAGGGAGAACCTACGAGCAGTACTTC. The encoded protein is CASSPGEGRTYEQYF.

J is TRBJ1-2 and V is TRBV5-1, with a possible D match to TRBD1 (6 bases). Per the germline V gene, CDR1 is SGHRS and CDR2 is YFSETQ. CDR3 size: 14 residues. V was shortened by 0 bases and J by 5 bases, with 11 bases between the two germline ends. CDR3 DNA sequence: TGCGCCAGCAGCTTGGCGGGGGGCTGGTATGGCTACACCTTC. Translation: CASSLAGGWYGYTF.

V is TRBV5-1 and J is TRBJ1-2, with 7 bases that match TRBD1. The germline CDR1 and CDR2 sequences are SGHRS and YFSETQ. Trimming at V came to 4 bases and at J to 8 bases, leaving 11 bases not matched to a gene. The CDR3 is 14 residues long. CDR3 amino acids: CASSTYGTVDGYTF. CDR3 sequence (DNA): TGCGCCAGCAGCACCTACGGGACAGTCGACGGCTACACCTTC.

The chain couples TRBV5-6 to TRBJ2-3; 7 bases align to TRBD2. The V and J ends lost 4 bases and 4 bases, in that order; junction bases with no gene match: 6. CDR3 length: 14 residues. From germline, CDR1 is SGHDT and CDR2 YYEEEE. This CDR3 is CASSGNGLADTQYF. CDR3 nucleotides: TGTGCCAGCAGCGGGAACGGACTAGCAGATACGCAGTATTTT.

The chain employs TRBV10-3 and TRBJ1-6, with 7 bases aligning to TRBD1. The germline CDR1 and CDR2 sequences are ENHRY and SYGVKD. The CDR3 length is 14 residues. The V and J ends lost 3 bases and 5 bases, in that order; junction bases with no gene match: 1. In DNA form, the CDR3 reads TGTGCCATCAGTGAAGACAGGGATAATTCACCCCTCCACTTT. Encoded protein: CAISEDRDNSPLHF.

The V call is TRBV5-1, the J call TRBJ1-2; D not certain. Germline V gene data show CDR1 as SGHRS and CDR2 as YFSETQ. Trimming left V 0 bases short and J 2 bases short, with 5 bases between. This CDR3 contains 13 residues. The DNA for the CDR3 is TGCGCCAGCAGCTTGGGGCAGAACTATGGCTACACCTTC. Residues: CASSLGQNYGYTF.

The genes are TRBV27 and TRBJ2-2; 11 bases line up with TRBD2. Per germline, CDR1 MNHEY and CDR2 SMNVEV (reference sequence). The CDR3 totals 15 residues. The ends lost 5 bases at V and 4 bases at J; junction bases unmatched: 3. This chain's CDR3 is CASSPGTSGTGELFF. For the CDR3, the DNA is TGTGCCAGCAGTCCCGGGACTAGCGGCACCGGGGAGCTGTTTTTT.